This T cell receptor beta chain derives from a study of blood T cell repertoires in COVID-19. Study-wide context: Samples taken during acute and convalescent COVID-19 were collected in the United States, Italy and Spain.

Adults between about 18 and 95 years of age took part from about two dozen US areas. Some clones are missing from TCRdb's copy, which holds only in-frame ones; the method was immunoSEQ multiplex PCR. The data show about 270,000 clones, with about nine tenths seen just once and roughly 4% held by the top ten. Germline V gives CDR1 SGHVS, CDR2 FQNEAQ. This CDR3 has 16 amino acids. V was trimmed by 4 bases and J by 2 bases, leaving 17 bases between them. The sample taken for sequencing was PBMCs or T cells enriched from blood (not recorded which). The receptor comes from a young woman with acute COVID-19. The rearrangement links TRBV7-8 to TRBJ1-2; tentative D call: TRBD1 (6 bases). CDR3 in amino acids: CASSYDRTPTNYGYTF. The CDR3 coding sequence is TGTGCCAGCAGCTACGACAGGACTCCAACAAACTATGGCTACACCTTC.